This entry concerns a single TCR beta chain. The target antigen is unknown. These data are taken from a study of T-cell memory formation after mild COVID-19. Study observations and caveats: Whether day 37 second-wave clones are SARS-CoV-2-specific was not confirmed.

Trimming stripped 4 bases from V and 4 bases from J, with 9 bases between. Germline V gene data show CDR1 as LGHNA and CDR2 as YSLEER. The CDR3 has 13 amino acids. TCRdb processed the 5' RACE reads anew with MiXCR; each CDR3 protein has one entry. The table shows around 450,000 distinct CDR3 sequences, with 20% occurring only once. This TCR derives from an adult woman who had mild COVID-19 (a few samples of this study predate the infection). Cell type and time point are not known. The sequencing sample was made of PBMCs or a T cell subset sorted from them (not recorded which). The rearrangement links TRBV4-3 to TRBJ2-3; D not resolved. The CDR3 loop is CASSPRAADTQYF. The DNA for the CDR3 is TGCGCCAGCAGCCCCCGGGCAGCAGATACGCAGTATTTT.